This section outlines one T cell receptor beta chain sequence together with its context. Its antigen remains unidentified. MiXCR, applied by TCRdb to the RACE reads, yields one record per CDR3 protein. The data show tens of thousands of distinct CDR3 sequences, more than 9.5% seen once. Trimming left V 5 bases short and J 8 bases short, with 18 bases between. The CDR3 has 14 residues. Germline CDR1 reads SGHVS; CDR2 reads FQNEAQ. Time point reported: patch test 3, about 24 weeks after DPC sensitization. Specified treatment: therapeutic diphenylcyclopropenone sensitization with weekly scalp DPC. Only after blood had been drawn was each patch test applied. The entry originates in a study of human T cells and chemical hapten exposure. Study-wide findings and caveats: Expanded TCRs were compared with controls, and the expanded TCRs formed significantly more large CDR3 similarity clusters. TCRs exceeding 1 in 1000 frequency stayed unchanged with DPC sensitization.

The clonotype originates from a woman aged 35 to 49 with alopecia areata. Some clones in this sample may be carry-over from other donors' samples. The chain employs TRBV7-8 and TRBJ1-1; D perhaps matches TRBD1 (5 bases). This specimen consisted of whole blood, obtained in connection with sensitization to the hapten diphenylcyclopropenone (DPC). CDR3 amino acids: CASSARKVGGEAFF. The CDR3 coding sequence is TGTGCCAGCAGCGCCCGGAAGGTCGGGGGAGAAGCTTTCTTT.